The text below deals with one T cell receptor beta chain. Antigen unknown. Trimming cost V 4 bases and J 0 bases, with 22 bases left between them. Germline assignment: CDR1 LNHDA and CDR2 SQIVND (reference sequence). This CDR3 contains 19 residues. The record originates from a study of cytomegalovirus exposure and HLA in healthy donors. The wider study: Sequencing of about 179 million T cells in an earlier analysis found 100 million to 140 million unique TCR beta sequences. Study-level findings and limits: Donor immune exposure was known only as CMV serostatus.

The study ran its PCR with 60 Vbeta and 13 Jbeta primers. The data were produced by immunoSEQ multiplex PCR, yet TCRdb's version contains in-frame clones alone and is incomplete. Of about 98,000 clones listed, about 83% are singletons. Sequences were obtained from PBMCs. This receptor was taken from a man in his sixties in good health and CMV-seropositive. V is TRBV19 and J is TRBJ1-3; D might be TRBD1 (5 bases). CDR3 in amino acids: CASSTRQNPVFLSGNTIYF. Written as DNA, the CDR3 is TGTGCCAGTAGTACGCGACAGAACCCCGTCTTCCTCTCTGGAAACACCATATATTTT.